The source of this T cell receptor (beta chain) is a study of blood T cell repertoires in COVID-19. Using immunoSEQ multiplex PCR, the repertoire was profiled, and TCRdb retains in-frame clones only, with some absent. The data show roughly 250,000 clones, over 80% seen once. This CDR3 spans 13 amino acids. V was pared by 7 bases and J by 0 bases, with 7 bases between. Germline assignment: CDR1 MNHEY and CDR2 SVGAGI. Sequencing was carried out using peripheral blood. The origin of this receptor is a woman in her 40s who had recovered from COVID-19. The V and J genes are TRBV6-5 and TRBJ1-3; the D is unclear. CDR3 amino acids: CASKSSSGNTIYF. The CDR3 region has the DNA TGTGCCAGCAAATCGAGCTCTGGAAACACCATATATTTT.